This TCR beta chain is drawn from a study of spatial heterogeneity in lung cancer. For the study at large: The follow-up PBMC samples were sequenced whenever they were available. The median time to follow-up was approximately 2 years after resection. Among detected sequences, beta-chain ones consistently exceeded alpha-chain ones in number.

Study observations and caveats: Resection saw ubiquitous expanded tumor TCRs appear in blood more than follow-up did.

A note on this clonotype: Its antigen is as yet unknown.

Specified time point: blood at routine non-recurrence follow-up after resection. V was cut by 2 bases and J by 4 bases, with 9 bases left in between. Germline V gene lookup returns CDR1 MNHEY and CDR2 SMNVEV (reference sequence). The CDR3 is 14 amino acids. TCR cDNA molecules each had a unique molecular identifier. TCRdb reprocessed the 5' RACE reads with MiXCR, giving one entry per CDR3 protein. Of under 150,000 distinct CDR3 sequences in the sample, about a tenth are singletons; the top ten hold approximately 25%. The sequence came from a female donor with early-stage non-small cell lung cancer. The rearrangement uses TRBV27 and TRBJ2-1; maybe TRBD1 (5 bases). The sample here was PBMCs, taken at follow-up. The chain's CDR3 is CASSLGAGYNEQFF. The CDR3 DNA reads as TGTGCCAGCAGTTTAGGGGCAGGATACAATGAGCAGTTCTTC.